This T cell receptor beta chain was found in a study of beta chain features in type 1 diabetes. General observations from the study: Shortening that was moderate but significant affected the TCRB CDR3s of Type 1 diabetes patients in all four CD4+ subsets. Insertions at VDJ junctions were less frequent in type 1 diabetes patients. These patients also deleted more nucleotides at the same junctions.

This clone has a handful of counts. What it binds is unknown. Since all of the isolated RNA was reverse transcribed, expressed TCRB transcripts were what got sequenced. Method: immunoSEQ multiplex PCR; TCRdb's copy keeps in-frame clones and lacks some. In the table there are hundreds of thousands of clones, over 12% of which are singletons. This CDR3 has 18 amino acids. V gave up 8 bases and J gave up 2 bases; unmatched junction bases: 13. Germline V lookup: CDR1 MDHEN, CDR2 SYDVKM. The rearrangement joins TRBV28 to TRBJ2-6; 9 nucleotides align to TRBD2. What was sequenced was naive CD4+ T cells from blood. The receptor was isolated from a man younger than 35 with type 1 diabetes. CDR3 protein: CASSPSGLAGTGANVLTF. Here the CDR3 DNA reads TGTGCCAGCTCCCCTAGTGGGCTAGCGGGGACTGGGGCCAACGTCCTGACTTTC. Looking up the rest from reference TRBV28 and TRBJ2-6 gives the full variable domain: DVKVTQSSRYLVKRTGEKVFLECVQDMDHENMFWYRQDPGLGLRLIYFSYDVKMKEKGDIPEGYSVSREKKERFSLILESASTNQTSMYLCASSPSGLAGTGANVLTFGAGSRLTVL.